Below are 29 T cell receptor beta chains sequenced from a single sample in a study of blood T cells in healthy people across ages. A second PCR, run for roughly 7 to 12 cycles, used a sample-barcoded 5' primer plus a J-beta primer mix. TCRdb processed the 5' RACE reads anew with MiXCR; each CDR3 protein has one entry. In the table there are some 1 million distinct CDR3 sequences, 40% to 55% of which are singletons. Sequencing input: blood. All receptors derive from a woman aged 55-69 years in good health.

As DNA, the CDR3 is TGCAGCGTTTCCGGGAACTATGGCTACACCTTC. This sequence encodes CSVSGNYGYTF. The rearrangement links TRBV29-1 to TRBJ1-2; D uncertain. This CDR3 is built from 11 residues. V lost 5 bases and J lost 2, with 6 bases in between. CDR1 and CDR2 (germline): SQVTM, ANQGSEA.

This clonotype was detected only a few times. The chain links TRBV20-1 to TRBJ1-2; D might be TRBD1 (6 bases). Trimming removed 4 bases at V and 8 bases at J, with 14 bases between. Germline CDR1 reads DFQATT; CDR2 reads SNEGSKA (reference sequence). The CDR3 runs to 12 residues. The CDR3 sequence is CSATPGVDGYTF. The CDR3 bases are TGCAGTGCTACCCCAGGGGTCGACGGCTACACCTTC.

Details on this clonotype: A single base separates this from a much larger clone, so it may be a read error. The chain recombines TRBV12-3 or TRBV12-4 with TRBJ1-1; 8 bases fit TRBD1. V trimming: 3 bases; J trimming: 0 bases; junction bases outside the gene matches: 6. There are 16 residues in the CDR3. CDR3 in amino acids: CASSFALGQVNTEAFF. Here the CDR3 DNA reads TGTGCCAGCAGTTTCGCGCTGGGACAGGTGAACACTGAAGCTTTCTTT.

The CDR3 is CASSLETGRRYF. DNA of the CDR3: TGTGCCAGCAGCCTCGAGACAGGTCGGCGGTATTTT. The rearrangement links TRBV14 to TRBJ2-3, with D possibly TRBD1 on 6 matching bases. CDR3 length: 12 amino acids. V was clipped by 4 bases and J by 14 bases, with 16 bases between them. Germline CDR1 reads SGHDN; CDR2 reads FVKESK.

The rearrangement uses TRBV28 and TRBJ1-5; maybe TRBD1 (5 bases). CDR3 length equals 14 residues. The ends were cut back, 3 bases at V and 3 bases at J, with 9 bases in the middle. The germline gives CDR1 MDHEN, CDR2 SYDVKM. The CDR3 spells CASSLVGHNQPQHF. DNA of the CDR3: TGTGCCAGCAGTTTGGTTGGACACAATCAGCCCCAGCATTTT.

V is TRBV20-1 and J is TRBJ2-1, with 8 bases lining up with TRBD1. The CDR3 contains 15 residues. Looked up from germline, CDR1 is DFQATT and CDR2 is SNEGSKA (reference sequence). The trim removed 3 bases at V and 5 bases at J, leaving 9 bases unmatched. In DNA, the CDR3 is TGCAGTGCTAGGGAGGGGACAGGCTTCCACAATGAGCAGTTCTTC. Its protein is CSAREGTGFHNEQFF.

This chain joins TRBV2 and TRBJ2-5, with TRBD2 identical over 7 bases. Per germline, CDR1 SNHLY and CDR2 FYNNEI. With V trimmed by 7 bases and J by 5 bases, 7 bases remained unmatched. CDR3 length: 13 amino acids. The CDR3, as DNA: TGTGCCAGCACCCCCTGGGAGGGGGAGACCCAGTACTTC. It yields the protein CASTPWEGETQYF.

This clonotype has only a few counts. This chain connects TRBV7-2 to TRBJ1-1; 9 bases fit TRBD1. The J segment lost 7 bases and the V segment lost 3 bases, leaving 15 bases of the junction unmatched. The CDR3 is 17 residues long. CDR1 is SGHTA, CDR2 FQGNSA, per germline. The CDR3 DNA reads TGTGCCAGCAGCTTCGTAGCCTGGACAGGGGAGCGAGATGAAGCTTTCTTT. It specifies CASSFVAWTGERDEAFF.

The CDR3 DNA reads as TGTGCCAGCAGCGTAGGGCGGGAGGTGGGCTACAATGAGCAGTTCTTC. Its translation is CASSVGREVGYNEQFF. The chain carries TRBV9 and TRBJ2-1; 8 nucleotides agree with TRBD2. CDR3 length: 16 amino acids. V lost 0 bases and J lost 3; bases outside the gene matches: 5. The germline V gene has CDR1 SGDLS and CDR2 YYNGEE.

The chain uses TRBV20-1 and TRBJ2-2; D is perhaps TRBD2 (7 bases). Trimming stripped 6 bases from V and 0 bases from J, with 11 bases between. CDR1 and CDR2 (germline): DFQATT, SNEGSKA (reference sequence). There are 14 residues in the CDR3. CDR3: CSAGGDTNTGELFF. The CDR3 DNA follows: TGCAGTGCGGGGGGGGACACGAACACCGGGGAGCTGTTTTTT.

Many counts were recorded for this clonotype. The V call is TRBV10-3, the J call TRBJ2-6; no reliable D call. The V end was cut by 8 bases, the J end by 0 bases, with 2 bases between. The CDR3 runs to 12 residues. Germline V gives CDR1 ENHRY, CDR2 SYGVKD. CDR3: CAIGSGANVLTF. CDR3 nucleotides: TGTGCCATCGGCTCTGGGGCCAACGTCCTGACTTTC.

This chain joins TRBV4-1 and TRBJ2-7, with D possibly TRBD1 on 5 matching bases. The CDR3 contains 14 residues. The V end was cut by 6 bases, the J end by 3 bases, with 15 bases between. From germline, CDR1 is MGHRA and CDR2 YSYEKL. The DNA for the CDR3 is TGCGCCAGCAGGTCTCTGGGCCAGGGCTACGAGCAGTACTTC. It yields the protein CASRSLGQGYEQYF.

This chain connects TRBV4-2 to TRBJ2-7; 10 bases fit TRBD2. J lost 7 bases, V lost 5 bases, and 8 bases had no gene match. The CDR3 is 14 residues long. Germline CDR1 is LGHNA and CDR2 is YNFKEQ. The CDR3 loop is CASSGTSGTDEQYF. DNA of the CDR3: TGTGCCAGCAGCGGAACTAGCGGGACTGATGAGCAGTACTTC.

This chain uses TRBV20-1 with TRBJ2-4, with D unresolved. Germline V lookup: CDR1 DFQATT, CDR2 SNEGSKA (reference sequence). This CDR3 spans 15 amino acids. Trimming took 1 base from V and 2 from J, leaving 12 bases between them. CDR3 in amino acids: CSARGLDLTKNIQYF. The CDR3 coding sequence is TGCAGTGCTAGAGGCCTCGACCTAACCAAAAACATTCAGTACTTC.

V usage is TRBV18 and J usage is TRBJ2-5; D is perhaps TRBD2 (7 bases). In germline, CDR1 is KGHSH, CDR2 LQKENI. V was cut by 8 bases and J by 5 bases, with 12 bases left in between. The CDR3 has 12 amino acids. The CDR3 DNA reads as TGTGCCAGCGAACAGGGAGGGGAGACCCAGTACTTC. Protein product: CASEQGGETQYF.

The V call is TRBV5-5, the J call TRBJ2-7; D assignment may be TRBD1 or TRBD2 (5 bases each). CDR1 SGHKS and CDR2 YYEKEE come from the germline V gene (reference sequence). The CDR3 contains 15 residues. V was clipped by 3 bases and J by 3 bases, with 16 bases between them. The CDR3 DNA reads TGTGCCAGCAGCTCGAACCCGGGACGGGGCTACGAGCAGTACTTC. This codes for CASSSNPGRGYEQYF. The variable domain in full, with the rest retrieved from reference TRBV5-5 and TRBJ2-7, is DAGVTQSPTHLIKTRGQQVTLRCSPISGHKSVSWYQQVLGQGPQFIFQYYEKEERGRGNFPDRFSARQFPNYSSELNVNALLLGDSALYLCASSSNPGRGYEQYFGPGTRLTVT.

This clonotype turned up a few times. The CDR3 region is CASSLVMGSGANVLTF. The DNA for the CDR3 is TGTGCCAGCAGCTTAGTCATGGGTTCTGGGGCCAACGTCCTGACTTTC. V gene TRBV7-9 combines with J gene TRBJ2-6; no clear D. V lost 1 base to trimming and J lost 1 base, with 8 bases between them. In germline, CDR1 is SEHNR, CDR2 FQNEAQ (reference sequence). The CDR3 extends over 16 amino acids. The variable domain in full, with the rest retrieved from reference TRBV7-9 and TRBJ2-6, is DTGVSQNPRHKITKRGQNVTFRCDPISEHNRLYWYRQTLGQGPEFLTYFQNEAQLEKSRLLSDRFSAERPKGSFSTLEIQRTEQGDSAMYLCASSLVMGSGANVLTFGAGSRLTVL.

The rearrangement links TRBV20-1 to TRBJ2-1, with TRBD2 identical over 10 bases. Losses at the gene ends were 0 bases for V and 0 bases for J; bases not matched to a gene: 11. CDR3 size: 19 residues. CDR1 and CDR2 from the germline V gene are DFQATT and SNEGSKA (reference sequence). The CDR3 coding sequence is TGCAGTGCTAGAGATCGTCTAGCGGGAGCCAGGAGCTCCTACAATGAGCAGTTCTTC. This gives the protein CSARDRLAGARSSYNEQFF.

The genes are TRBV3-1 and TRBJ1-4; D is unclear. The CDR3 loop spans 18 amino acids. Per the germline V gene, CDR1 is LGHDT and CDR2 is YNNKEL (reference sequence). Trimming left V 0 bases short and J 6 bases short, with 20 bases between. For the CDR3, the DNA is TGTGCCAGCAGCCAAGAGTTTGGACCCCGGCCCGGCGATGAAAAACTGTTTTTT. Translating it yields CASSQEFGPRPGDEKLFF.

The chain employs TRBV27 and TRBJ1-2; maybe TRBD1 (5 bases). The CDR3 spans 15 residues. The germline gives CDR1 MNHEY, CDR2 SMNVEV (reference sequence). With 5 bases removed from V and 1 base from J, the gap between germline ends came to 14 bases. The DNA of the CDR3 is TGTGCCAGCAGTCCTTGGGGGGGATTTAACTATGGCTACACCTTC. Translated, it gives CASSPWGGFNYGYTF.

V gene TRBV20-1 combines with J gene TRBJ2-5; 12 nucleotides agree with TRBD1. V lost 0 bases and J lost 5; bases outside the gene matches: 7. Germline values: CDR1 DFQATT, CDR2 SNEGSKA (reference sequence). This CDR3 spans 16 amino acids. CDR3 in amino acids: CSARDRDRGLRETQYF. CDR3 DNA sequence: TGCAGTGCTAGAGATCGGGACAGGGGGCTGCGGGAGACCCAGTACTTC.

J is TRBJ1-1 and V is TRBV11-2; a possible D gene is TRBD1 (6 bases). Between the trimmed V and J ends, which lost 3 bases and 6 bases, there was a span of 11 bases. The CDR3 has 13 residues. Per the germline V gene, CDR1 is SGHAT and CDR2 is FQNNGV. CDR3 in amino acids: CASSFTGKAEAFF. DNA for the CDR3: TGTGCCAGCAGCTTCACAGGGAAAGCTGAAGCTTTCTTT.

This clonotype has only a few counts. The chain recombines TRBV28 with TRBJ1-4; tentative D call: TRBD1 (5 bases). The V end was cut by 2 bases, the J end by 8 bases, with 12 bases between. Germline CDR1 is MDHEN and CDR2 is SYDVKM. The CDR3 has 14 amino acids. The CDR3 DNA sequence: TGTGCCAGCAGTTTACTGGACAAGTACGAAAAACTGTTTTTT. Its protein is CASSLLDKYEKLFF.

This clonotype was observed a few times. The chain recombines TRBV3-1 with TRBJ2-3; 8 nucleotides match TRBD1. With 2 bases clipped from V and 1 base from J, the junction kept 2 bases outside the gene matches. The CDR3 totals 15 residues. The germline gives CDR1 LGHDT, CDR2 YNNKEL (reference sequence). The DNA of the CDR3 is TGTGCCAGCAGCCAAACGGACAGGGGCACAGATACGCAGTATTTT. This codes for CASSQTDRGTDTQYF.

This clonotype has just one count. The chain has TRBV12-3 or TRBV12-4 and TRBJ2-7, with D perhaps being TRBD1 or TRBD2 (5 bases each). The germline V and J ends were trimmed by 3 bases and 7 bases, with 16 bases remaining between them. This CDR3 has 14 residues. This CDR3 is CASSFGTLYNEQYF. CDR3 bases: TGTGCCAGCAGTTTCGGGACCCTGTACAATGAGCAGTACTTC.

This clonotype has only a few counts. The CDR3 bases are TGCAGTGCTACAGGACAGGGAGTCTATAGCAATCAGCCCCAGCATTTT. This gives the protein CSATGQGVYSNQPQHF. This chain connects TRBV20-1 to TRBJ1-5; 8 bases agree with TRBD1. Germline V CDR1 and CDR2: DFQATT, SNEGSKA (reference sequence). There are 16 residues in the CDR3. V trimming: 4 bases; J trimming: 0 bases; junction bases outside the gene matches: 8.

The chain uses TRBV9 and TRBJ1-1; 9 bases fit TRBD1. The CDR3 covers 16 residues. Germline-derived CDR1 and CDR2 are SGDLS and YYNGEE. The ends lost 4 bases at V and 1 base at J; junction bases unmatched: 8. The CDR3 protein is CASSSRQGGGNTEAFF. In DNA form, the CDR3 reads TGTGCCAGCAGCTCGAGACAGGGGGGAGGGAACACTGAAGCTTTCTTT.

The chain uses TRBV11-2 and TRBJ1-6; no clear D gene. V lost 2 bases and J lost 6, with 8 bases in between. Looked up from germline, CDR1 is SGHAT and CDR2 is FQNNGV. There are 14 residues in the CDR3. CDR3 sequence (DNA): TGTGCCAGCAGCTTAACGGACGGTAATTCACCCCTCCACTTT. This encodes CASSLTDGNSPLHF.

The chain has TRBV7-2 and TRBJ2-5; 7 bases are shared with TRBD1. The CDR3 length is 15 residues. Unmatched junction bases numbered 6, after V lost 0 bases and J lost 5 bases. Germline V lookup: CDR1 SGHTA, CDR2 FQGNSA. CDR3 nucleotides: TGTGCCAGCAGCTTAGCCCAGGGACAGTGGGAGACCCAGTACTTC. As protein: CASSLAQGQWETQYF.